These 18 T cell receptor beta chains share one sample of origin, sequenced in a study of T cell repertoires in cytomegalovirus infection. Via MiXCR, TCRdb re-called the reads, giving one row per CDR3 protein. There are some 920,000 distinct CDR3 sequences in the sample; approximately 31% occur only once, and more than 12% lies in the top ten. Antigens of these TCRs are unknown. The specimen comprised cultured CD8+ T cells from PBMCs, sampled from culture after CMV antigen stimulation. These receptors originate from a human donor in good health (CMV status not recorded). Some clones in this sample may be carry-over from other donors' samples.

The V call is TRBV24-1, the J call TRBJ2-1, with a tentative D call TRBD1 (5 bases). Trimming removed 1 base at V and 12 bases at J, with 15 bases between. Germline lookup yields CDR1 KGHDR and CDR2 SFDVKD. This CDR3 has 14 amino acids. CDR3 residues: CATSDLSRGYPQFF. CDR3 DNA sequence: TGTGCCACCAGTGATTTATCAAGGGGCTATCCGCAGTTCTTC.

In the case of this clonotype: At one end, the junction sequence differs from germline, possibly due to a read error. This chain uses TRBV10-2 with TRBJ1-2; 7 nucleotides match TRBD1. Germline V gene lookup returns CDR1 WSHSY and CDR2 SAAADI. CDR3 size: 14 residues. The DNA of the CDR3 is TGCGCCAGCAGCCCCAGACAGGGAGCCTATGGCCACACCTTC. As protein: CASSPRQGAYGHTF.

CDR3 nucleotide sequence: TGTGCCAGCAGCCTTTTTCGGAGGGATGAGCAGTTCTTC. It yields the protein CASSLFRRDEQFF. The chain is built from TRBV14 and TRBJ2-1, with D perhaps matching TRBD2 (6 bases). The CDR3 runs 13 residues. The V and J ends lost 4 bases and 8 bases respectively, with 12 bases between them. Per the germline V gene, CDR1 is SGHDN and CDR2 is FVKESK.

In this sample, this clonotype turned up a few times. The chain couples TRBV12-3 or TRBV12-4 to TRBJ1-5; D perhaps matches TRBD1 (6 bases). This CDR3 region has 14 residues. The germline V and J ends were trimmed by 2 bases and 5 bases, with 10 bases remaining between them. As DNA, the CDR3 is TGTGCCAGCAGTTTACAGGGGCACCATCAGCCCCAGCATTTT. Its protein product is CASSLQGHHQPQHF.

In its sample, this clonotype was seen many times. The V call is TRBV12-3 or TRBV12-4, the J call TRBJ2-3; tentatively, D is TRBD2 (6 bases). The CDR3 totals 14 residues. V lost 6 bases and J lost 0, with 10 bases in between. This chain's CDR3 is CASSFGGSTDTQYF. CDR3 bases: TGTGCCAGCAGCTTCGGGGGTAGCACAGATACGCAGTATTTT.

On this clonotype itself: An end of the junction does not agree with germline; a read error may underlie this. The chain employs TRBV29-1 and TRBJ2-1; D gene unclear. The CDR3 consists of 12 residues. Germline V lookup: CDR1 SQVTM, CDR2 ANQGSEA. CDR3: CSVVWQYIEQFF. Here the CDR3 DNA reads TGCAGCGTTGTGTGGCAGTACATTGAGCAGTTCTTC.

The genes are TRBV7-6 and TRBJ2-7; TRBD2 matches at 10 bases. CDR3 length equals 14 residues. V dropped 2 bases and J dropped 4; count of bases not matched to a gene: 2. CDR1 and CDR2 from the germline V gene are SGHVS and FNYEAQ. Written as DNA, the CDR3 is TGTGCCAGCAGCTTAAGCGGGGGGGGGTACGAGCAGTACTTC. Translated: CASSLSGGGYEQYF.

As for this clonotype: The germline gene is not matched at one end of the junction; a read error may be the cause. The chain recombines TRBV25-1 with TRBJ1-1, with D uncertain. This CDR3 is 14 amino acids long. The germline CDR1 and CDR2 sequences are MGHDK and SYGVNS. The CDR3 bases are TGTGCCAGCAGTGAGGAGAAAATGAACACTGAAGATTTCTTT. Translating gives CASSEEKMNTEDFF.

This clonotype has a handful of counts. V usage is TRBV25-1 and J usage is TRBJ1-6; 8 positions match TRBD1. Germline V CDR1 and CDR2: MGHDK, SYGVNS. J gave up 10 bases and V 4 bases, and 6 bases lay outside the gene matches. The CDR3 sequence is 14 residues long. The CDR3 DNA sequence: TGTGCCAGCAGTGGTGGACAGGGCGACTCACCCCTCCACTTT. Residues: CASSGGQGDSPLHF.

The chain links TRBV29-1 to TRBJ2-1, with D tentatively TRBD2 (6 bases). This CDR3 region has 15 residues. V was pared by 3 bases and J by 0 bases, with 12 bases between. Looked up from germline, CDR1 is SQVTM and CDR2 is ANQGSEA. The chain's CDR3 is CSVESRGSSYNEQFF. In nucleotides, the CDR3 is TGCAGCGTTGAGTCTCGGGGGAGCTCCTACAATGAGCAGTTCTTC.

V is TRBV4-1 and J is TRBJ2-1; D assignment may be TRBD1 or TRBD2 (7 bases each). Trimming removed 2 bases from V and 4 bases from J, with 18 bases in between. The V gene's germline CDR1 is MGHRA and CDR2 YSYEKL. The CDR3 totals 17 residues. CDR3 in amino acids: CASSQSGGASLYNEQFF. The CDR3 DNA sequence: TGCGCCAGCAGCCAATCAGGGGGGGCAAGCCTTTACAATGAGCAGTTCTTC.

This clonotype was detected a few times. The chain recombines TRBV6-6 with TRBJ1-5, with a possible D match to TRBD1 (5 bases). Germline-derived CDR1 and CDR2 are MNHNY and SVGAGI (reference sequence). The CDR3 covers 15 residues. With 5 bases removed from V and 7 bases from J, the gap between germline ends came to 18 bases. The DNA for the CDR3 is TGTGCCAGCAGTGAGGCCCCCCGGGGGAGACAGCCCCAGCATTTT. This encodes CASSEAPRGRQPQHF.

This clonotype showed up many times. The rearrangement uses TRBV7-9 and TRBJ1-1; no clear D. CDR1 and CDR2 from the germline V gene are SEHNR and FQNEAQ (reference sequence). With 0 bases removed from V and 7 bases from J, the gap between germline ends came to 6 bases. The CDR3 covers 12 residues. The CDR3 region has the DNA TGTGCCAGCAGCTTAGCCGGGCTTGAAGCTTTCTTT. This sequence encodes CASSLAGLEAFF.

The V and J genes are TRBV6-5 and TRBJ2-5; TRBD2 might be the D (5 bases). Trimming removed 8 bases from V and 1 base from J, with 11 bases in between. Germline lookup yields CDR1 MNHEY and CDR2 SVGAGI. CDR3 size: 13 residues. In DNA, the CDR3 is TGTGCCAGCGGTTGGGCGGGCCAAGAGACCCAGTACTTC. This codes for CASGWAGQETQYF.

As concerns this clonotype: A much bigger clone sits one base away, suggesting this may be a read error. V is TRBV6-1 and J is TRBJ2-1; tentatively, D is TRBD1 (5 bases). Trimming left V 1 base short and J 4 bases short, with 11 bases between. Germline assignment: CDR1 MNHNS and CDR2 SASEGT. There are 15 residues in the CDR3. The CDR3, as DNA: TGTGCCAGCAGTGAAGAGGGTCCAGGGTACAATGAGCAGTTCTTC. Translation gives CASSEEGPGYNEQFF.

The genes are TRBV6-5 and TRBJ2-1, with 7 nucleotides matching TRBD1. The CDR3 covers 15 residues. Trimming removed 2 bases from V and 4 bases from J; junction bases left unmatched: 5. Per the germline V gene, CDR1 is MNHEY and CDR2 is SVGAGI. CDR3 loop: CASSYGTDEYNEQFF. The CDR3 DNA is TGTGCCAGCAGTTACGGGACAGATGAGTACAATGAGCAGTTCTTC.

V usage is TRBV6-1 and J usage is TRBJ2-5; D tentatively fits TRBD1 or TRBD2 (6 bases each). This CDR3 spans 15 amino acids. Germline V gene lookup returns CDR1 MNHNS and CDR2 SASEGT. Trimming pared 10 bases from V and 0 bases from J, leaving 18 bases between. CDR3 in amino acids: CATTRGRGHQETQYF. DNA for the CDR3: TGTGCCACCACCCGCGGACGGGGGCACCAAGAGACCCAGTACTTC.

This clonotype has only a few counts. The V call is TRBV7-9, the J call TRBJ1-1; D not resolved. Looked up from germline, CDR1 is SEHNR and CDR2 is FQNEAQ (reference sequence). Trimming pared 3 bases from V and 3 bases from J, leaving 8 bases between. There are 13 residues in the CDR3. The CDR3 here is CASSLVTDTEAFF. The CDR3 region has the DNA TGTGCCAGCAGCTTGGTTACCGACACTGAAGCTTTCTTT.